These 32 T cell receptor beta chains came from one sample sequenced in a study of blood T cell repertoires in COVID-19. Clones were read by immunoSEQ multiplex PCR, and TCRdb kept only the in-frame ones, dropping some. The sample includes approximately 280,000 clones, roughly 85% seen only once; the top ten take 5%. Sequencing was carried out using PBMCs or T cells enriched from blood (not recorded which). Source of these receptors: a man aged 40-49 years who had been exposed to COVID-19.

This sequence joins TRBV19 and TRBJ2-2; 7 bases are a match to TRBD1. J lost 5 bases, V lost 6 bases, and 9 bases had no gene match. This CDR3 contains 15 residues. The germline CDR1 and CDR2 sequences are LNHDA and SQIVND (reference sequence). The CDR3 coding sequence is TGTGCCAGTAGCCCGGGACAGTGGGGGACCGGGGAGCTGTTTTTT. It encodes CASSPGQWGTGELFF.

This chain joins TRBV7-2 and TRBJ2-1; 14 positions match TRBD2. The CDR3 totals 17 residues. Germline V gives CDR1 SGHTA, CDR2 FQGNSA. J lost 10 bases, V lost 4 bases, and 12 bases had no gene match. CDR3 nucleotide sequence: TGTGCCAGCAGCTCCACCCCGACTAGCGGGAGGGCCAGGGAGCAGTTCTTC. This gives the protein CASSSTPTSGRAREQFF.

The chain employs TRBV14 and TRBJ1-2; tentative D call: TRBD1 (5 bases). This CDR3 is 18 amino acids long. Germline assignment: CDR1 SGHDN and CDR2 FVKESK. V shed 1 base and J shed 0 bases, with 18 bases lying between them. CDR3 coding DNA: TGTGCCAGCAGCCAAGTGACCCCTGTAGGGGCTGCTAACTATGGCTACACCTTC. Translated, it gives CASSQVTPVGAANYGYTF.

V gene TRBV7-9 combines with J gene TRBJ2-7, with D hard to call. The CDR3 sequence is 16 residues long. Germline CDR1 is SEHNR and CDR2 is FQNEAQ (reference sequence). Between the trimmed V and J ends, which lost 11 bases and 3 bases, there was a span of 26 bases. The CDR3 sequence is CACQITTSSRYYEQYF. The CDR3 coding sequence is TGTGCCTGCCAGATCACAACATCCTCTCGATACTACGAGCAGTACTTC. Together with reference TRBV7-9 and TRBJ2-7, the CDR3 gives the full variable domain: DTGVSQNPRHKITKRGQNVTFRCDPISEHNRLYWYRQTLGQGPEFLTYFQNEAQLEKSRLLSDRFSAERPKGSFSTLEIQRTEQGDSAMYLCACQITTSSRYYEQYFGPGTRLTVT.

The V and J genes are TRBV2 and TRBJ1-6; 7 bases match TRBD1. With V trimmed by 6 bases and J by 6 bases, 8 bases remained unmatched. There are 15 residues in the CDR3. CDR1 and CDR2 from the germline V gene are SNHLY and FYNNEI. Here the CDR3 reads CASSPGTAGNSPLHF. DNA of the CDR3: TGTGCCAGCAGCCCCGGGACAGCCGGTAATTCACCCCTCCACTTT.

The DNA of the CDR3 is TGTGCCAGCAGCCCCCCCTTAGCGGGAGTCAAGGTCGATGAGCAGTTCTTC. As protein: CASSPPLAGVKVDEQFF. The chain uses TRBV5-4 and TRBJ2-1, with TRBD2 matching over 9 bases. V trimming: 4 bases; J trimming: 8 bases; junction bases outside the gene matches: 16. CDR1 is SGHNT and CDR2 is YYREEE in the germline V gene (reference sequence). The CDR3 runs 17 residues. Full variable domain (remainder filled in from reference TRBV5-4 and TRBJ2-1): ETGVTQSPTHLIKTRGQQVTLRCSSQSGHNTVSWYQQALGQGPQFIFQYYREEENGRGNFPPRFSGLQFPNYSSELNVNALELDDSALYLCASSPPLAGVKVDEQFFGPGTRLTVL.

This clone was seen many times. The rearrangement links TRBV21-1 to TRBJ2-1; no DNA check was done on the table's D call, TRBD1. TRBV21-1 is a pseudogene segment. The CDR3 length is 17 residues. In DNA, the CDR3 is TGTGCCAGCAGCAAAAAGGGGATACAAGCTCCCAGATTTGAGCAGTTCTTC. Amino acid sequence: CASSKKGIQAPRFEQFF.

This chain uses TRBV5-1 with TRBJ2-4, with 15 bases aligning to TRBD2. Germline V lookup: CDR1 SGHRS, CDR2 YFSETQ. V lost 3 bases, J lost 1 base, and 11 bases stayed unmatched. The CDR3 runs to 20 residues. The CDR3 bases are TGCGCCAGCAGCTGGACTAGCGGGAGGGCCTATGCTGTCGCCAAAAACATTCAGTACTTC. Translation: CASSWTSGRAYAVAKNIQYF.

This clone showed up just a few times. The CDR3 spells CASSISLASGTQYF. CDR3 sequence (DNA): TGTGCCAGTAGTATCTCACTAGCCTCAGGGACCCAGTACTTC. The chain joins TRBV19 to TRBJ2-5; TRBD2 is a possible D gene (6 bases). The CDR3 has 14 residues. Germline V gives CDR1 LNHDA, CDR2 SQIVND (reference sequence). Trimming took off 3 bases at V and 7 bases at J, with 15 bases between the two ends.

This sequence joins TRBV15 and TRBJ1-2; TRBD1 matches 11 bases. The CDR3 consists of 14 residues. CDR1 and CDR2 from the germline V gene are LNHNV and YYDKDF (reference sequence). Trimming at V came to 1 base and at J to 7 bases, leaving 2 bases not matched to a gene. DNA for the CDR3: TGTGCCACCAGCAGAGGGGGGACAGGGGGTGGCTACACCTTC. Encoded protein: CATSRGGTGGGYTF.

This chain uses TRBV24-1 with TRBJ2-1; 9 bases match TRBD1. CDR1 and CDR2 from the germline V gene are KGHDR and SFDVKD. Trimming at V came to 4 bases and at J to 6 bases, leaving 3 bases not matched to a gene. This CDR3 region has 14 residues. The CDR3 DNA reads as TGTGCCACCAGTGAACAGGGGGCGAGCAATGAGCAGTTCTTC. Amino acid sequence: CATSEQGASNEQFF.

The genes are TRBV2 and TRBJ2-7, with TRBD1 matching over 7 bases. V gave up 7 bases and J gave up 2 bases; unmatched junction bases: 8. CDR1 is SNHLY and CDR2 is FYNNEI in the germline V gene. This CDR3 is 14 amino acids long. CDR3 sequence: CASKGAKKPYEQYF. The CDR3 nucleotides read TGTGCCAGCAAGGGGGCAAAAAAACCCTACGAGCAGTACTTC.

This chain joins TRBV7-9 and TRBJ2-1, with 8 bases fitting TRBD2. The CDR3 runs to 17 residues. J lost 0 bases, V lost 5 bases, and 9 bases had no gene match. CDR1 and CDR2 (germline): SEHNR, FQNEAQ (reference sequence). The CDR3 DNA is TGTGCCAGCAGCAGAACGACTAGCGAGGGCTCCTACAATGAGCAGTTCTTC. As protein: CASSRTTSEGSYNEQFF.

This chain uses TRBV9 with TRBJ1-4; D remains ambiguous. Looked up from germline, CDR1 is SGDLS and CDR2 is YYNGEE. This CDR3 contains 15 residues. Trimming stripped 4 bases from V and 4 bases from J, with 14 bases between. CDR3 residues: CASSIMGRVNEKLFF. The CDR3 nucleotides read TGTGCCAGCAGCATAATGGGGAGAGTTAATGAAAAACTGTTTTTT. Based on the CDR3 plus reference TRBV9 and TRBJ1-4, the full variable domain is DSGVTQTPKHLITATGQRVTLRCSPRSGDLSVYWYQQSLDQGLQFLIQYYNGEERAKGNILERFSAQQFPDLHSELNLSSLELGDSALYFCASSIMGRVNEKLFFGSGTQLSVL.

V and J are TRBV19 and TRBJ2-2, with D possibly being TRBD2 (7 bases). The length of the CDR3 is 15 residues. The V end was cut by 11 bases, the J end by 6 bases, with 22 bases between. Per germline, CDR1 LNHDA and CDR2 SQIVND (reference sequence). CDR3 sequence (DNA): TGTGCCGCAAGGGGCGGGGGCGGCGTTGCCGGGGAGCTGTTTTTT. Translated: CAARGGGGVAGELFF.

This chain joins TRBV25-1 and TRBJ1-1, with D unresolved. V lost 4 bases, J lost 10 bases, and 10 bases lay in between. The V gene's germline CDR1 is MGHDK and CDR2 SYGVNS. The CDR3 spans 11 residues. The CDR3 region has the DNA TGTGCCAGCAGTGCCTCCCGAGGAGCTTTCTTT. Amino acids: CASSASRGAFF. Full variable domain (outside the CDR3, taken from reference TRBV25-1 and TRBJ1-1): EADIYQTPRYLVIGTGKKITLECSQTMGHDKMYWYQQDPGMELHLIHYSYGVNSTEKGDLSSESTVSRIRTEHFPLTLESARPSHTSQYLCASSASRGAFFGQGTRLTVV.

The CDR3 DNA is TGTGCCAGCAGTAAGACGGGTACCGGGGAGCTGTTTTTT. Its protein is CASSKTGTGELFF. The rearrangement links TRBV25-1 to TRBJ2-2; D uncertain. From germline, CDR1 is MGHDK and CDR2 SYGVNS. V was pared by 5 bases and J by 5 bases, with 9 bases between. The CDR3 is 13 amino acids.

V is TRBV30 and J is TRBJ1-3, with D unresolved. CDR1 GTSNPN and CDR2 SVGIG come from the germline V gene (reference sequence). Trimming pared 4 bases from V and 0 bases from J, leaving 7 bases between. The CDR3 totals 13 residues. The CDR3 region is CAWISSSGNTIYF. The CDR3 DNA reads TGTGCCTGGATTTCGAGCTCTGGAAACACCATATATTTT.

V and J are TRBV5-1 and TRBJ2-5; 7 bases agree with TRBD2. Trimming cost V 1 base and J 1 base; bases outside gene matches: 4. This CDR3 has 15 amino acids. The germline V gene has CDR1 SGHRS and CDR2 YFSETQ. This chain's CDR3 is CASSLFTGGQETQYF. Written as DNA, the CDR3 is TGCGCCAGCAGCTTGTTTACGGGAGGCCAAGAGACCCAGTACTTC. Filled out from reference TRBV5-1 and TRBJ2-5, the complete variable domain reads KAGVTQTPRYLIKTRGQQVTLSCSPISGHRSVSWYQQTPGQGLQFLFEYFSETQRNKGNFPGRFSGRQFSNSRSEMNVSTLELGDSALYLCASSLFTGGQETQYFGPGTRLLVL.

The chain combines TRBV29-1 with TRBJ2-5; D ambiguous. Germline CDR1 and CDR2: SQVTM and ANQGSEA. The V end was cut by 0 bases, the J end by 5 bases, with 19 bases between. The CDR3 spans 16 residues. In nucleotides, the CDR3 is TGCAGCGTTGAAGAGTGGGCAGCAGACACTCCCGAGACCCAGTACTTC. This encodes CSVEEWAADTPETQYF.

The rearrangement joins TRBV2 to TRBJ1-2; D is perhaps TRBD1 (6 bases). Germline CDR1 and CDR2: SNHLY and FYNNEI. This CDR3 has 13 residues. V gave up 4 bases and J gave up 7 bases, with 13 bases separating them. The CDR3 sequence: CASSVNRERGYTF. DNA of the CDR3: TGTGCCAGCAGTGTAAACAGGGAGCGTGGCTACACCTTC.

This clone was detected only a few times. The chain links TRBV10-3 to TRBJ1-3; D not resolved. The V and J ends lost 6 bases and 4 bases respectively, with 10 bases between them. The CDR3 runs 13 residues. The V gene's germline CDR1 is ENHRY and CDR2 SYGVKD. The CDR3 region has the DNA TGTGCCATCAGCCCGTCGGGAGGAAACACCATATATTTT. Encoded protein: CAISPSGGNTIYF.

The rearrangement links TRBV27 to TRBJ1-6; D is unclear. Trimming shortened V by 6 bases and J by 8 bases, and 11 bases separated the two germline ends. The germline CDR1 and CDR2 sequences are MNHEY and SMNVEV (reference sequence). The CDR3 runs 13 residues. This CDR3 reads CASRRRMYSPLHF. CDR3 sequence (DNA): TGTGCCAGCAGGAGGCGGATGTATTCACCCCTCCACTTT.

The J gene is TRBJ1-1, the V gene TRBV18; 9 nucleotides align to TRBD1. Trimming cost V 6 bases and J 5 bases; bases outside gene matches: 13. The length of the CDR3 is 16 residues. CDR1 is KGHSH, CDR2 LQKENI, per germline. The DNA for the CDR3 is TGTGCCAGCTCTATAACGGGACAGGGAGAAAGAACTGAAGCTTTCTTT. Translated: CASSITGQGERTEAFF.

The chain has TRBV5-4 and TRBJ2-7; 8 positions agree with TRBD1. This CDR3 spans 14 amino acids. The V gene's germline CDR1 is SGHNT and CDR2 YYREEE (reference sequence). V was pared by 10 bases and J by 3 bases, with 12 bases of the junction left unmatched. CDR3 amino acids: CAYTQGGTVYEQYF. DNA for the CDR3: TGTGCCTACACACAGGGGGGTACCGTCTACGAGCAGTACTTC.

This chain connects TRBV27 to TRBJ1-6, with a tentative D call TRBD1 (5 bases). The CDR3 covers 18 residues. V lost 3 bases and J 4 bases, leaving 19 bases between the germline ends. Looked up from germline, CDR1 is MNHEY and CDR2 is SMNVEV (reference sequence). The chain's CDR3 is CASSLTVYRPLYNSPLHF. The CDR3 DNA reads TGTGCCAGCAGTTTGACAGTTTATCGACCCCTATATAATTCACCCCTCCACTTT.

This chain uses TRBV11-2 with TRBJ1-2; D might be TRBD1 (6 bases). Looked up from germline, CDR1 is SGHAT and CDR2 is FQNNGV. The CDR3 length is 12 residues. V lost 4 bases and J 12 bases, leaving 15 bases between the germline ends. The CDR3 coding sequence is TGTGCCAGCAGCTCCGAGGGGGAAAGGGACACCTTC. This gives the protein CASSSEGERDTF.

The chain carries TRBV6-1 and TRBJ1-3; 9 positions agree with TRBD1. With 0 bases clipped from V and 0 bases from J, the junction kept 3 bases outside the gene matches. The CDR3 loop spans 17 amino acids. CDR1 MNHNS and CDR2 SASEGT come from the germline V gene. The CDR3 nucleotides are TGTGCCAGCAGTGAAGCGGGACAGGGAGTCTCTGGAAACACCATATATTTT. Translated: CASSEAGQGVSGNTIYF.

The chain couples TRBV7-9 to TRBJ1-6; D possibly corresponds to TRBD1 (5 bases). Germline loops: CDR1 SEHNR, CDR2 FQNEAQ (reference sequence). The CDR3 is made up of 15 amino acids. V gave up 5 bases and J gave up 6 bases, with 14 bases separating them. The CDR3 reads CASSLTAASNSPLHF. DNA of the CDR3: TGTGCCAGCAGCCTGACAGCAGCTTCTAATTCACCCCTCCACTTT.

The rearrangement joins TRBV19 to TRBJ1-3, with 9 bases fitting TRBD1. Looked up from germline, CDR1 is LNHDA and CDR2 is SQIVND (reference sequence). CDR3 length: 16 residues. Trimming removed 5 bases from V and 4 bases from J; junction bases left unmatched: 9. The CDR3 DNA reads as TGTGCCAGTAGTGTATACAGGGGGCGAGGAGGAAACACCATATATTTT. Its protein product is CASSVYRGRGGNTIYF.

The count of this clone is one. The rearrangement links TRBV9 to TRBJ2-1; 12 bases are shared with TRBD2. The CDR3 runs to 15 residues. Germline trimming cut 0 bases from V and 10 bases from J; bases unmatched to any gene: 5. CDR1 is SGDLS and CDR2 is YYNGEE in the germline V gene. CDR3 region: CASSVGLAGGREQFF. CDR3 sequence (DNA): TGTGCCAGCAGCGTAGGGCTAGCGGGAGGGCGGGAGCAGTTCTTC. The full variable domain, in which reference TRBV9 and TRBJ2-1 provide the parts outside the CDR3, is DSGVTQTPKHLITATGQRVTLRCSPRSGDLSVYWYQQSLDQGLQFLIQYYNGEERAKGNILERFSAQQFPDLHSELNLSSLELGDSALYFCASSVGLAGGREQFFGPGTRLTVL.

The V gene is TRBV23-1, the J gene TRBJ2-5; possibly TRBD2 for D (6 bases). TRBV23-1 belongs to the ORF category, with a function that is uncertain. This CDR3 is 14 amino acids long. V gave up 8 bases and J gave up 4 bases, with 17 bases separating them. The DNA for the CDR3 is TGCGCCAGCCCTCCTAGGGAGGAGGGAGAGACCCAGTACTTC. This gives the protein CASPPREEGETQYF.